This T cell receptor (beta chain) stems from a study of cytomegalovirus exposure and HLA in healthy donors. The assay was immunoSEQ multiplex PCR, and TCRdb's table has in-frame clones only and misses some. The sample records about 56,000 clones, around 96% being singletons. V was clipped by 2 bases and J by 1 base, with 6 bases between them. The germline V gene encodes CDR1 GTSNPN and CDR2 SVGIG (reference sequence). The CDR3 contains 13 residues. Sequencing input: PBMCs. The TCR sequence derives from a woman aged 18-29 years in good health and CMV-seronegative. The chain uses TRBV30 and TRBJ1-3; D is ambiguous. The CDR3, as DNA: TGTGCCTGGAGTCCGACTTCTGGAAACACCATATATTTT. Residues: CAWSPTSGNTIYF.